This entry concerns a single T cell receptor (beta chain). Its matching antigen is unknown. The data were taken from a study of blood T cells in healthy people across ages. Looking at the study overall: Template switching caught about one barcoded beta molecule for each two T cells.

Study-level results: A greater number of naive CD4+ cells and higher diversity distinguished long-lived donors from aged donors.

Total RNA extracted from each sample amounted to at least 6 micrograms. Germline lookup yields CDR1 SGDLS and CDR2 YYNGEE. Trimming pared 1 base from V and 2 bases from J, leaving 9 bases between. CDR3 length equals 14 residues. Primers used in a second PCR of roughly 7 to 11 cycles were a sample-barcoded 5' primer and a J-beta primer mix. Each of the cDNA molecules was tagged by a template-switch adaptor with 12 random nucleotides. TCRdb fed the 5' RACE reads into MiXCR, producing one record per CDR3 protein. The sample has about a million distinct CDR3 sequences, about 44% seen once; the top ten hold under 15%.

The sequence derives from a man aged 25-45 years in good health. The sequencing sample was made of blood. This rearrangement joins TRBV9 to TRBJ1-2, with D unclear. In DNA, the CDR3 is TGTGCCAGCAGCGTAAGTTCTGCGAACTATGGCTACACCTTC. This sequence encodes CASSVSSANYGYTF.